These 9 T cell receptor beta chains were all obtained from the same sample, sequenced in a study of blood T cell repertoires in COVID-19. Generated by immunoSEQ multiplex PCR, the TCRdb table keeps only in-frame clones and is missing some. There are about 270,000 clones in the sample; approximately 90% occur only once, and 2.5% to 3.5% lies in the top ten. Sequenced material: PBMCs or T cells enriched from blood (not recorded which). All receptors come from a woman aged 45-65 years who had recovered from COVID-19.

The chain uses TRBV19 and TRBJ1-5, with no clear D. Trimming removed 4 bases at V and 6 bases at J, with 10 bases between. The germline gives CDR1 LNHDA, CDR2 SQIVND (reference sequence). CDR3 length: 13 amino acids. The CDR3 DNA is TGTGCCAGTAGTAAGCAGGCGGGTCAGCCCCAGCATTTT. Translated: CASSKQAGQPQHF.

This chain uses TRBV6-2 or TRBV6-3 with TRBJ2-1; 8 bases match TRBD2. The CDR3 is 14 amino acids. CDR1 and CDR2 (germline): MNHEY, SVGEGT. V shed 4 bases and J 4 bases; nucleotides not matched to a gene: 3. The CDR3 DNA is TGTGCCAGCAGTTCAGGGACTAGTTACAATGAGCAGTTCTTC. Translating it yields CASSSGTSYNEQFF.

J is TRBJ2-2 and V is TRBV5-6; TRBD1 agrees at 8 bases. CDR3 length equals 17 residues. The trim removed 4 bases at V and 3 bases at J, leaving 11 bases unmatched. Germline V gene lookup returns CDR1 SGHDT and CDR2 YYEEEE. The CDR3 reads CASSPLDRDSDTGELFF. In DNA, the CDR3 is TGTGCCAGCAGCCCACTGGACAGGGACTCCGACACCGGGGAGCTGTTTTTT. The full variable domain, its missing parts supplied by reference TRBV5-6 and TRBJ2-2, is DAGVTQSPTHLIKTRGQQVTLRCSPKSGHDTVSWYQQALGQGPQFIFQYYEEEERQRGNFPDRFSGHQFPNYSSELNVNALLLGDSALYLCASSPLDRDSDTGELFFGEGSRLTVL.

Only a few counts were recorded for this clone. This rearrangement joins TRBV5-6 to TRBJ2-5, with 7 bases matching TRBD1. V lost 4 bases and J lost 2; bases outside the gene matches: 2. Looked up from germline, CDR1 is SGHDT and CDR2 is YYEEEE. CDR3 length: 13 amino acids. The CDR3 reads CASSRGQQETQYF. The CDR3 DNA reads TGTGCCAGCAGCCGGGGACAGCAAGAGACCCAGTACTTC.

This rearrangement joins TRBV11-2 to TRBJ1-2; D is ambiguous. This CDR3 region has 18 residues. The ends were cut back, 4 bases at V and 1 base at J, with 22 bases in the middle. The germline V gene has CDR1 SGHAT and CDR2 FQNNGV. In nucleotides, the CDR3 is TGTGCCAGCAGCTCCGGGAAACCGGACGGAGGAAATAACTATGGCTACACCTTC. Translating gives CASSSGKPDGGNNYGYTF.

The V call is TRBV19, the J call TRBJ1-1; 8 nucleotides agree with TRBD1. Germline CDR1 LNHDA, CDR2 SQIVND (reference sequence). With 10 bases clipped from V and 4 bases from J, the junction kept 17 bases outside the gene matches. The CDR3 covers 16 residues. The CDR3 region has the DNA TGTGCCACCCAGGCCACAGGCAGGGGGCCGACCACTGAAGCTTTCTTT. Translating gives CATQATGRGPTTEAFF.

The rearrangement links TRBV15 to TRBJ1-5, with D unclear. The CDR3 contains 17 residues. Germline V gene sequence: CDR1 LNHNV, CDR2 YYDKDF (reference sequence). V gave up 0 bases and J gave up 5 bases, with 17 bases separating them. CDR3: CATSRDSVPMYYQPQHF. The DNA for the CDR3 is TGTGCCACCAGCAGAGATTCGGTTCCCATGTACTATCAGCCCCAGCATTTT.

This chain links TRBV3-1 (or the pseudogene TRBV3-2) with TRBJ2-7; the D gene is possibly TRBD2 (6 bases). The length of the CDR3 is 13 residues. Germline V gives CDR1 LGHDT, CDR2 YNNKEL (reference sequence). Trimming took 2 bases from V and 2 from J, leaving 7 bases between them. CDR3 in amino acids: CASSQRLAYEQYF. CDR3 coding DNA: TGTGCCAGCAGCCAAAGACTAGCCTACGAGCAGTACTTC.

The CDR3 reads CASSQQGRLTGELFF. CDR3 coding DNA: TGTGCCAGCAGCCAACAGGGACGGCTCACCGGGGAGCTGTTTTTT. The chain has TRBV7-3 and TRBJ2-2; D is perhaps TRBD1 (6 bases). In germline, CDR1 is SGHTA, CDR2 FQGTGA. The CDR3 length is 15 residues. With 5 bases removed from V and 4 bases from J, the gap between germline ends came to 14 bases. Full variable domain (rest looked up from reference TRBV7-3 and TRBJ2-2): GAGVSQTPSNKVTEKGKYVELRCDPISGHTALYWYRQSLGQGPEFLIYFQGTGAADDSGLPNDRFFAVRPEGSVSTLKIQRTERGDSAVYLCASSQQGRLTGELFFGEGSRLTVL.